Below are 5 T cell receptor beta chains sequenced from a single sample in a study of radiotherapy plus CTLA-4 blockade in lung cancer. The method was immunoSEQ multiplex PCR; TCRdb's version includes in-frame clones alone and lacks a portion of them. In the table there are more than 90,000 clones, just over 85% of which are singletons. The sample in question was peripheral blood, obtained from a patient treated with radiotherapy plus ipilimumab. The receptors were gathered from a human donor with non-small cell lung cancer that progressed on radiotherapy plus ipilimumab.

The chain recombines TRBV10-3 with TRBJ2-1, with 12 bases aligning to TRBD2. In germline, CDR1 is ENHRY, CDR2 SYGVKD. The CDR3 has 19 amino acids. The junction had 11 bases not matched to a gene; V was cut back by 0 bases and J by 5 bases. This CDR3 is CAISESELAGGRGNNEQFF. For the CDR3, the DNA is TGTGCCATCAGTGAGTCCGAACTAGCGGGAGGAAGGGGTAACAATGAGCAGTTCTTC.

The chain combines TRBV27 with TRBJ2-7; D possibly corresponds to TRBD1 (7 bases). The germline V gene has CDR1 MNHEY and CDR2 SMNVEV (reference sequence). Trimming stripped 3 bases from V and 7 bases from J, with 16 bases between. The CDR3 consists of 14 residues. DNA of the CDR3: TGTGCCAGCAGTTTTAAAGACAGGGACTGGGAGCAGTACTTC. It encodes CASSFKDRDWEQYF.

This clone was observed a few times. The chain recombines TRBV10-3 with TRBJ2-3; TRBD2 agrees at 7 bases. The CDR3 loop spans 14 amino acids. Trimming at V came to 10 bases and at J to 6 bases, leaving 13 bases not matched to a gene. CDR1 ENHRY and CDR2 SYGVKD come from the germline V gene. The DNA for the CDR3 is TGTGCCACCCACCGAGGTGCGGGAGAGGATACGCAGTATTTT. It yields the protein CATHRGAGEDTQYF.

This sequence joins TRBV6-5 and TRBJ2-1; 14 bases fit TRBD2. Germline V gene sequence: CDR1 MNHEY, CDR2 SVGAGI. Trimming cost V 7 bases and J 9 bases; bases outside gene matches: 8. CDR3 length: 15 residues. The CDR3 DNA sequence: TGTGCCAGCAAACCGGGACTAGCGGGAGTGGGTGAGCAGTTCTTC. Its translation is CASKPGLAGVGEQFF.

The rearrangement links TRBV6-6 to TRBJ2-3; D unresolved. The CDR3 has 15 residues. The V gene's germline CDR1 is MNHNY and CDR2 SVGAGI (reference sequence). Between the trimmed V and J ends, which lost 7 bases and 0 bases, there was a span of 14 bases. The CDR3 reads CASIYRRGSTDTQYF. The CDR3 DNA sequence: TGTGCCAGCATTTATCGGCGCGGCAGCACAGATACGCAGTATTTT.